This T cell receptor beta chain was found in a study of graft-versus-host responses after intestinal transplantation. Overall study: Recipients received multivisceral, liver-intestinal, or isolated intestinal transplants.

Germline CDR1 reads MNHNS; CDR2 reads SASEGT. Trimming shortened V by 8 bases and J by 4 bases, and 17 bases separated the two germline ends. This CDR3 spans 15 amino acids. On this clone: The antigen remains undetermined.

Profiled with immunoSEQ multiplex PCR; TCRdb holds only in-frame clones, not every one. The table includes some 82,000 clones, around 90% detected once. The chain employs TRBV6-1 and TRBJ1-4, with no clear D. The clonotype was recovered from a human donor who was the organ donor for an intestinal transplant. Sequenced material: unstimulated CD8+ T cells sorted from spleen or lymph node cells, taken before transplant. In DNA, the CDR3 is TGTGCCAGCTCACCGAGTACGGGAGGTAATGAAAAACTGTTTTTT. Residues: CASSPSTGGNEKLFF.